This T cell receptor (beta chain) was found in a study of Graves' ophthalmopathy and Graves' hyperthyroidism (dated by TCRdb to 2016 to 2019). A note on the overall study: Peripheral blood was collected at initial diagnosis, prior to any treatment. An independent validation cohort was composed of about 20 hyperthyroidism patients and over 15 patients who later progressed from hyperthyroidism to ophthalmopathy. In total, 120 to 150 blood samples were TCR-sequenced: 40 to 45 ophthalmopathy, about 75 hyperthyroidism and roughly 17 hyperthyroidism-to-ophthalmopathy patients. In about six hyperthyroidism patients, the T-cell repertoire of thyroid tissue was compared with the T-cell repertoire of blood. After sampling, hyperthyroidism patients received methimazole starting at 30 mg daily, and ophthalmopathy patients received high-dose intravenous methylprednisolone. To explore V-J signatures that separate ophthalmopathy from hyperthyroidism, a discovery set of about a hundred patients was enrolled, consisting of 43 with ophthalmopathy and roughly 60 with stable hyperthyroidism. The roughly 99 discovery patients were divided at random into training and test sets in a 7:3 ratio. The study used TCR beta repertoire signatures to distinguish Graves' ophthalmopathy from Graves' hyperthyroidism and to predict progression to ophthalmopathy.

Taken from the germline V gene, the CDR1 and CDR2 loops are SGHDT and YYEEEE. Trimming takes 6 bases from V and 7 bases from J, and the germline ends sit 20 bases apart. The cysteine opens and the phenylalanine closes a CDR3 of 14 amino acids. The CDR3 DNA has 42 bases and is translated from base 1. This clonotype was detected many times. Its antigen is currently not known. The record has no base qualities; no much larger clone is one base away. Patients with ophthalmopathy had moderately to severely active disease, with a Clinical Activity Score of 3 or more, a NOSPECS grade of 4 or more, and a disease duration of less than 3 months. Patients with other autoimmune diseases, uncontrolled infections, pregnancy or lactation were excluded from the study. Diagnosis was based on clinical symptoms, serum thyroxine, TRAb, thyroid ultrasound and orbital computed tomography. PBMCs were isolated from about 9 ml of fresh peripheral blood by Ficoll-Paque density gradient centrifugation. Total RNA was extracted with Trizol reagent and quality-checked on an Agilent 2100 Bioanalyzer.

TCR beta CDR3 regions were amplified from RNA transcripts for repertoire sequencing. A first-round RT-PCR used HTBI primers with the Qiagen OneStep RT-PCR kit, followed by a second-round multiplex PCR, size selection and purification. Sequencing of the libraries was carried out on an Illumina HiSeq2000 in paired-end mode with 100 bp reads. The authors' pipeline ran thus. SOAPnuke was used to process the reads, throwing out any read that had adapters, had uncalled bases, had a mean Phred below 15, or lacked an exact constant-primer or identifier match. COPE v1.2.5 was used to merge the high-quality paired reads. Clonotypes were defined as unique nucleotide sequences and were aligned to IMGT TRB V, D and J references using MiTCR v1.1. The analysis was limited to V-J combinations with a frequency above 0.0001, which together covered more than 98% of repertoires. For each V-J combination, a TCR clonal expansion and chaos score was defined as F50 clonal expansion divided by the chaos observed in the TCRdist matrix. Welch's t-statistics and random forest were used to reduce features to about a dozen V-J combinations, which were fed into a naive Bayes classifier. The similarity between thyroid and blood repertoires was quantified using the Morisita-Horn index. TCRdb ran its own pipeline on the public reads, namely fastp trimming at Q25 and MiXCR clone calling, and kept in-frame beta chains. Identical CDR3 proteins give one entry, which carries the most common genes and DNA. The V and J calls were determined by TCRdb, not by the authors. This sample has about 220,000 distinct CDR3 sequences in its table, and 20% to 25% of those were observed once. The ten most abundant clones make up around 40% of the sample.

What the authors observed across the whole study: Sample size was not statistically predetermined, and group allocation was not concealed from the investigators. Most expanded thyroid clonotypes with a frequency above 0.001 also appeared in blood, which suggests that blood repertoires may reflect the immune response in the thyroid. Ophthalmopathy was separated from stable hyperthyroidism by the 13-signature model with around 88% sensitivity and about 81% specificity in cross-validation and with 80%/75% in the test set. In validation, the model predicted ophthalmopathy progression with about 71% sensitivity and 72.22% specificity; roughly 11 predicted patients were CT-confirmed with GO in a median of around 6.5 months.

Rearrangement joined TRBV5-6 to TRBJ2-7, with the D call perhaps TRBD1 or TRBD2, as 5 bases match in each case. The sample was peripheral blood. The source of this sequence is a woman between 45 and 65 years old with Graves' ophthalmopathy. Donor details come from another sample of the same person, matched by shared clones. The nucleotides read TGTGCCAGCAACAACCCCGGGACCACCGAGGAGCAGTACTTC. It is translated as CASNNPGTTEEQYF.